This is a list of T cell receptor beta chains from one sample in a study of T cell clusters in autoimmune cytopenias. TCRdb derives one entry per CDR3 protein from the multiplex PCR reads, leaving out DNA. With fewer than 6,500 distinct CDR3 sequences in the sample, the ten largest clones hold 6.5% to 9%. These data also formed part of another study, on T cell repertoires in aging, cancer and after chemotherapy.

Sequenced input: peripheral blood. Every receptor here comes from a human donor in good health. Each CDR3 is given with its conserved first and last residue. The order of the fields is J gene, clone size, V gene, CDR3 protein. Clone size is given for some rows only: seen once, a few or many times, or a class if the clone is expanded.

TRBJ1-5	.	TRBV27	CASSLSGQGDNQPQHF
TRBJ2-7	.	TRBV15	CATSRDVDRPYEQYF
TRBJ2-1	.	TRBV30	CAWNSFVGNEQFF
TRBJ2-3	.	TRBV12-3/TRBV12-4	CASSPLAYGDTQYF
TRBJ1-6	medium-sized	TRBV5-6	CASSPGRGDGRRPLHF
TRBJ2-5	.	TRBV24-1	CATSLGRGFVETQYF
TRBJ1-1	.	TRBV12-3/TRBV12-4	CASEDGLNTEAFF
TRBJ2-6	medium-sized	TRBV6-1	CASSTQGGGANVLTF
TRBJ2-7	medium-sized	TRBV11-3	CASSPDREHEQYF
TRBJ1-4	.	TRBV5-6	CASTDLRAREKLFF
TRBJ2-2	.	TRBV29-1	CSALTSGGPANTGELFF
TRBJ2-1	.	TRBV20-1	CSASWTGRAYNEQFF
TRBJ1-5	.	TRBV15	CATGRDLGNQPQHF
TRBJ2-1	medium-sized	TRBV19	CASSGDRTYNEQFF
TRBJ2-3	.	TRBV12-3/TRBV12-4	CASSPPWAGHTDTQYF
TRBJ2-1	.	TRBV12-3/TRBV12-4	CASSRTGINEQFF
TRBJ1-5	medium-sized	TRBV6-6	CASSYGYNQPQHF
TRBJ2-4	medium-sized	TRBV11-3	CASSFGTPESGIQYF
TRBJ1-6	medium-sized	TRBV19	CASSIGRDGPSPLHF
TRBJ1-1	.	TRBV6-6	CASRHDGDRGNTEAFF
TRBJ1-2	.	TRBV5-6	CASSSRFRREGYTF
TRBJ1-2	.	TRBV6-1	CASRSWTGQHYGYTF
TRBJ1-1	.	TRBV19	CASSASAGIGEAFF
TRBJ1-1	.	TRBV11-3	CASSLDGQGAPFF
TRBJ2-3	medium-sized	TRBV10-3	CAISEATGGADTQYF
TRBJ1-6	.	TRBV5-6	CASSPPAGQAYSYNSPLHF
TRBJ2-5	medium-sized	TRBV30	CAWSGSMIRETQYF
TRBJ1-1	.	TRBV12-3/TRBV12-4	CASSYGGVTEAFF
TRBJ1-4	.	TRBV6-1	CASSGGRGSEKLFF
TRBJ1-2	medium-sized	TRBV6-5	CASSYGGYGYTF
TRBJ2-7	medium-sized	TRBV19	CASSILTSGVYEQYF
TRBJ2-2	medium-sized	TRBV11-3	CASSSGTANTGELFF
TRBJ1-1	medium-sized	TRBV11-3	CASRGTGMNTEAFF
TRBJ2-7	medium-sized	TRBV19	CASSPTATGNYEQYF
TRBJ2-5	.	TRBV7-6	CASSLVGTQETQYF
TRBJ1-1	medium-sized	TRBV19	CASSIGTGPSTEAFF
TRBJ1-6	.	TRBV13	CASSSGEGADLHF
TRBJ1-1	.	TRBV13	CASSGYAGVKGTEAFF
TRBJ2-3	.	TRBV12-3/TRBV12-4	CASTEGTSPTDTQYF
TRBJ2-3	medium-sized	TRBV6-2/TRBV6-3	CASNLRGTSTDTQYF
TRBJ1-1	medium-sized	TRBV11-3	CASSNTGIAEAFF
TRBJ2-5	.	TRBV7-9	CASSPRSRVEGSETQYF